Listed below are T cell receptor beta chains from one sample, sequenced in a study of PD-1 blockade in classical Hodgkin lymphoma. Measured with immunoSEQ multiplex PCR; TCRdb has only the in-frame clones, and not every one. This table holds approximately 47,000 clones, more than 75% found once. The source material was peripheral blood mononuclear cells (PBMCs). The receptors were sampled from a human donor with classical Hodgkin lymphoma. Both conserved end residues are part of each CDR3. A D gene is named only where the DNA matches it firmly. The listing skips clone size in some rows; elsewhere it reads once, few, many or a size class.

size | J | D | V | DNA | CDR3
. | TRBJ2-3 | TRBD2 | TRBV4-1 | TGCGCCAGCAGCCAAGGACTAGCGGGAGGGAGAGATACGCAGTATTTT | CASSQGLAGGRDTQYF
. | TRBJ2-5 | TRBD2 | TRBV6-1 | TGTGCCAGCAGTGGGGGACTAGCGGGAGTAGAGACCCAGTACTTC | CASSGGLAGVETQYF
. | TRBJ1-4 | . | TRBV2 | TGTGCCAGCAGTAGACAGGCAACTAATGAAAAACTGTTTTTT | CASSRQATNEKLFF
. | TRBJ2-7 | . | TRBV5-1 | TGCGCCAGCAGCTTGGAAGGCTCCCTCTCCTACGAGCAGTACTTC | CASSLEGSLSYEQYF
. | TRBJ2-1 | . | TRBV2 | TGTGCCAGCAGTGAGGAAGGGACTGCCTACAATGAGCAGTTCTTC | CASSEEGTAYNEQFF
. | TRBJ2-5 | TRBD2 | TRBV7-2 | TGTGCCAGCAGCTTAGCGCTCCTAGCGGGAAGGGGGGAGACCCAGTACTTC | CASSLALLAGRGETQYF
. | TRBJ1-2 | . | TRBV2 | TGTGCCAGCGCGCGGCAGGGTAGGGGCTACACCTTC | CASARQGRGYTF
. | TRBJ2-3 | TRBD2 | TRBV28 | TGTGCCAGCAGTTTGGTTCTAGCGGGAACGTTTAGCACAGATACGCAGTATTTT | CASSLVLAGTFSTDTQYF
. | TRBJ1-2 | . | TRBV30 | TGTGCCTGGAGTGTTTGGGCTGGGGACTATGGCTACACCTTC | CAWSVWAGDYGYTF
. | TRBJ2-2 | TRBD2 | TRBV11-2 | TGTGCCAGCAGCCCCGTTCGGGAGGGCGGGGAGCTGTTTTTT | CASSPVREGGELFF
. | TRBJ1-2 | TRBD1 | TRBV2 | TGTGCCAGCAGTACCGACAGGGCTGTATATGGCTACACCTTC | CASSTDRAVYGYTF
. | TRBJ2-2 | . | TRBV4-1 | TGCGCCAGCAGCGACCCGCTAGAGGGAGCCGGGGAGCTGTTTTTT | CASSDPLEGAGELFF
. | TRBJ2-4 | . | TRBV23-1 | TGCGCCAGCAGTCATGTGGAGGATGCCAAAAACATTCAGTACTTC | CASSHVEDAKNIQYF
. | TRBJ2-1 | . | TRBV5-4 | TGTGCCAGCAGCTTGGTGGCCTCCTCCTACAATGAGCAGTTCTTC | CASSLVASSYNEQFF
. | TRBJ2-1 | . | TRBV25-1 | TGTGCCAGCAGTGAATCAGTGAATGAGCAGTTCTTC | CASSESVNEQFF
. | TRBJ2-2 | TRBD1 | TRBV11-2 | TGTGCCAGCAGCTGGGGGACAGGGACGAACACCGGGGAGCTGTTTTTT | CASSWGTGTNTGELFF
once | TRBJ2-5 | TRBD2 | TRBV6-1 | TGTGCCAGCAGCAATGGCCCGGGGGGTTTAGAGACCCAGTACTTC | CASSNGPGGLETQYF
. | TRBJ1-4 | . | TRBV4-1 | TGCGCCAGCAGCCAGACAGCGAGTCCAGGTGAAAAACTGTTTTTT | CASSQTASPGEKLFF
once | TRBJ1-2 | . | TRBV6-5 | TGTGCCAGCAGTTACTCTGGCAGCAATGGCTACACCTTC | CASSYSGSNGYTF
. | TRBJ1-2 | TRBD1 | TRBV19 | TGTGCCAGTAGCTCGGGACAGGGGTATGGCTACACCTTC | CASSSGQGYGYTF
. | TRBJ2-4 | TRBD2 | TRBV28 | TGTGCCAGCAGTTTACGACTAGCGGGAGTGTACATTCAGTACTTC | CASSLRLAGVYIQYF
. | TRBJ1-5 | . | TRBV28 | TGTGCCAGCAGTTTGGTTCAGATGAGCAATCAGCCCCAGCATTTT | CASSLVQMSNQPQHF
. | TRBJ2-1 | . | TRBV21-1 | TGTGCCAGCAGCAAAAGCGGGAGGGCCTACAATGAGCAGTTCTTC | CASSKSGRAYNEQFF
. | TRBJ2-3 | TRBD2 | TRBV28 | TGTGCCAGCAGTTCGACTAGCGGGAGTTCGGATACGCAGTATTTT | CASSSTSGSSDTQYF
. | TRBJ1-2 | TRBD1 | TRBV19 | TGTGCCAGTAGTACGCTCGACAGGGGTGGCTACACCTTC | CASSTLDRGGYTF
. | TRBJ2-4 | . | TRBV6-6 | TGTGCCAGCAGCCCAGGGGTTGCAGCCAAAAACATTCAGTACTTC | CASSPGVAAKNIQYF
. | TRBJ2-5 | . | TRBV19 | TGTGCCAGTAGTCCCGGTTGGGGGGCCTCAAGGGAGACCCAGTACTTC | CASSPGWGASRETQYF
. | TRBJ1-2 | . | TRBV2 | TGTGCCAGCAGGACGCCGGACGGAGACCTCTATGGCTACACCTTC | CASRTPDGDLYGYTF
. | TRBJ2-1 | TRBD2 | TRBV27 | TGTGCCAGCAGTTCCACCCTAAGAGGTAGCGGGCCTTACAATGAGCAGTTCTTC | CASSSTLRGSGPYNEQFF
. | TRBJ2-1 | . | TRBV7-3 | TGTGCCAGCAGCTCCTTTGGCGCAGCCAATGAGCAGTTCTTC | CASSSFGAANEQFF